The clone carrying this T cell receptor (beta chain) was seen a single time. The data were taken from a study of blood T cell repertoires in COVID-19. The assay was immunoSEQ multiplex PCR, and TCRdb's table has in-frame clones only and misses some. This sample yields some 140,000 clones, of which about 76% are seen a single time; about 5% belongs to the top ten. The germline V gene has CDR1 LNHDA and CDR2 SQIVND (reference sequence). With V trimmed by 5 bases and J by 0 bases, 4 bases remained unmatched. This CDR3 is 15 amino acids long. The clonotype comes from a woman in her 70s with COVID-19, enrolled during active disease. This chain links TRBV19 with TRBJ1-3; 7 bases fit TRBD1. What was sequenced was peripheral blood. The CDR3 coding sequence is TGTGCCAGTAGTCTCCGGGACAGCTCTGGAAACACCATATATTTT. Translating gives CASSLRDSSGNTIYF.